These 30 T cell receptor beta chains were all obtained from the same sample, sequenced in a study of shared clonotypes between healthy human individuals. The method was immunoSEQ multiplex PCR; TCRdb's version includes in-frame clones alone and lacks a portion of them. The data show roughly 2,300,000 clones, approximately 90% seen once. Sequences were obtained from naive CD4+ T cells from PBMCs. Regarding subset: CD45RA+ positively selected. The receptors were sampled from a man between 18 and 35 years old in good health. Some clones in this sample may be carry-over from other donors' samples.

In the case of this clone: The sample holds other DNA sequences that translate to the same CDR3. This chain connects TRBV6-5 to TRBJ2-1; 10 bases fit TRBD2. The CDR3 totals 14 residues. From germline, CDR1 is MNHEY and CDR2 SVGAGI. The V and J ends lost 5 bases and 5 bases, in that order; junction bases with no gene match: 3. CDR3 DNA: TGTGCCAGCAGTAGGACTAGCGGAGACAATGAGCAGTTCTTC. Encoded protein: CASSRTSGDNEQFF.

This clone turned up a few times. Other DNA variants within this sample encode the same CDR3. The V and J genes are TRBV5-1 and TRBJ1-1; 7 bases line up with TRBD1. Losses at the gene ends were 4 bases for V and 1 base for J; bases not matched to a gene: 4. Germline assignment: CDR1 SGHRS and CDR2 YFSETQ. The CDR3 extends over 14 amino acids. This chain's CDR3 is CASSPRTGNTEAFF. Written as DNA, the CDR3 is TGCGCCAGCAGCCCGAGGACAGGGAACACTGAAGCTTTCTTT.

The chain uses TRBV19 and TRBJ2-1; D remains ambiguous. V dropped 10 bases and J dropped 4 bases, with 8 bases sitting between them. The CDR3 runs to 11 residues. CDR1 and CDR2 from the germline V gene are LNHDA and SQIVND (reference sequence). CDR3 sequence: CATRTYNEQFF. In DNA form, the CDR3 reads TGTGCCACCCGAACTTACAATGAGCAGTTCTTC.

Remarks on this clone: Other nucleotide sequences from this sample produce the same CDR3. The rearrangement links TRBV9 to TRBJ2-5; a weak D match, TRBD2 (6 bases). The CDR3 loop spans 12 amino acids. Germline assignment: CDR1 SGDLS and CDR2 YYNGEE. V lost 2 bases and J lost 5, with 7 bases in between. CDR3 loop: CASSVGGETQYF. The CDR3 DNA follows: TGTGCCAGCAGCGTCGGAGGGGAGACCCAGTACTTC.

This clone was counted between two and nine times. V and J are TRBV28 and TRBJ1-5; D gene ambiguous. The CDR3 contains 14 residues. Germline CDR1 and CDR2: MDHEN and SYDVKM. Between the trimmed V and J ends, which lost 3 bases and 4 bases, there was a span of 10 bases. The CDR3 reads CASSLLRENQPQHF. CDR3 coding DNA: TGTGCCAGCAGTTTGTTGAGGGAGAATCAGCCCCAGCATTTT.

The CDR3 DNA reads TGTGCCAGTAGTAAAGGATCGGGACTAGTGGAGGAGACCCAGTACTTC. It yields the protein CASSKGSGLVEETQYF. The gene calls are TRBV19 and TRBJ2-5; 8 bases are a match to TRBD2. With 4 bases clipped from V and 5 bases from J, the junction kept 12 bases outside the gene matches. Per germline, CDR1 LNHDA and CDR2 SQIVND (reference sequence). The CDR3 covers 16 residues.

Regarding this clone: The same CDR3 is also encoded by other DNA sequences in this sample. This chain uses TRBV7-2 with TRBJ2-7, with 7 bases lining up with TRBD1. The germline CDR1 and CDR2 sequences are SGHTA and FQGNSA. The ends lost 5 bases at V and 1 base at J; junction bases unmatched: 2. The CDR3 is 13 residues long. This chain's CDR3 is CASSPGQSYEQYF. Here the CDR3 DNA reads TGTGCCAGCAGCCCGGGACAGTCCTACGAGCAGTACTTC. The variable domain in full, completed from reference TRBV7-2 and TRBJ2-7, reads GAGVSQSPSNKVTEKGKDVELRCDPISGHTALYWYRQSLGQGLEFLIYFQGNSAPDKSGLPSDRFSAERTGGSVSTLTIQRTQQEDSAVYLCASSPGQSYEQYFGPGTRLTVT.

The chain recombines TRBV6-1 with TRBJ1-1, with D unresolved. Germline loops: CDR1 MNHNS, CDR2 SASEGT. The ends were cut back, 10 bases at V and 5 bases at J, with 17 bases in the middle. This CDR3 comprises 13 residues. The CDR3 protein is CATSVGKWTEAFF. CDR3 sequence (DNA): TGTGCCACCTCAGTCGGGAAGTGGACTGAAGCTTTCTTT.

The gene calls are TRBV6-1 and TRBJ2-7; unclear D gene. The CDR3 has 13 residues. V shed 0 bases and J shed 6 bases, with 9 bases lying between them. Germline V CDR1 and CDR2: MNHNS, SASEGT. DNA for the CDR3: TGTGCCAGCAGTGAAGCGGCAATCTTCGAGCAGTACTTC. Protein: CASSEAAIFEQYF.

V is TRBV6-1 and J is TRBJ2-7; tentatively, D is TRBD2 (5 bases). This CDR3 comprises 13 residues. CDR1 is MNHNS and CDR2 is SASEGT in the germline V gene. Trimming removed 5 bases at V and 2 bases at J, with 10 bases between. The CDR3 DNA follows: TGTGCCAGCAGTCTAAGCGGTACCTACGAGCAGTACTTC. Its translation: CASSLSGTYEQYF.

This clone was seen once. The V and J genes are TRBV20-1 and TRBJ2-1, with a possible D match to TRBD2 (5 bases). The CDR3 contains 11 residues. From germline, CDR1 is DFQATT and CDR2 SNEGSKA (reference sequence). V lost 6 bases and J lost 15, with 18 bases in between. CDR3 region: CSAREGTLLFF. In DNA, the CDR3 is TGCAGTGCCCGTGAGGGAACTCTGCTGTTCTTC.

The chain uses TRBV28 and TRBJ2-7; TRBD1 matches 7 bases. Per germline, CDR1 MDHEN and CDR2 SYDVKM. Germline trimming cut 2 bases from V and 3 bases from J; bases unmatched to any gene: 7. The CDR3 spans 15 residues. The CDR3 sequence: CASSLRQGPVYEQYF. CDR3 DNA: TGTGCCAGCAGTTTAAGACAGGGACCGGTCTACGAGCAGTACTTC.

Of note for this clone: The sample has other DNA sequences that encode this CDR3 too. J is TRBJ2-7 and V is TRBV27; D possibly corresponds to TRBD2 (6 bases). CDR3 length: 14 amino acids. The germline CDR1 and CDR2 sequences are MNHEY and SMNVEV (reference sequence). Trimming pared 8 bases from V and 3 bases from J, leaving 17 bases between. The CDR3: CASAPRLARYEQYF. The DNA for the CDR3 is TGTGCCAGCGCCCCTCGGCTAGCGCGCTACGAGCAGTACTTC.

The chain combines TRBV5-1 with TRBJ2-1, with D perhaps assigned TRBD1 or TRBD2 (5 bases each). Germline loops: CDR1 SGHRS, CDR2 YFSETQ. The CDR3 has 14 residues. Trimming removed 0 bases from V and 6 bases from J, with 10 bases in between. The CDR3 sequence: CASSLGNGANEQFF. In DNA, the CDR3 is TGCGCCAGCAGCTTGGGAAACGGGGCCAATGAGCAGTTCTTC.

Notes on this clone: Other DNA variants within this sample encode the same CDR3. The rearrangement uses TRBV20-1 and TRBJ2-3; D is ambiguous. The V end lost 6 bases, the J end lost 5 bases, and 9 bases lay between the germline ends. Germline CDR1 DFQATT, CDR2 SNEGSKA (reference sequence). The CDR3 totals 11 residues. The CDR3 here is CSALEVDTQYF. The DNA for the CDR3 is TGCAGTGCCCTCGAGGTAGATACGCAGTATTTT.

The rearrangement links TRBV29-1 to TRBJ2-7; weak D call: TRBD1 (5 bases). The CDR3 sequence is 12 residues long. Trimming took off 7 bases at V and 2 bases at J, with 12 bases between the two ends. The germline V gene has CDR1 SQVTM and CDR2 ANQGSEA. As DNA, the CDR3 is TGCAGCGCCCGTGGACAAACCTACGAGCAGTACTTC. Protein sequence: CSARGQTYEQYF.

This clone was seen just once. The CDR3 is CASSWGHRTTESQETQYF. CDR3 nucleotides: TGCGCCAGCAGCTGGGGACACAGGACTACCGAAAGCCAAGAGACCCAGTACTTC. The chain employs TRBV5-1 and TRBJ2-5; tentatively, D is TRBD1 or TRBD2 (6 bases each). The germline CDR1 and CDR2 sequences are SGHRS and YFSETQ. The CDR3 has 18 amino acids. V lost 3 bases, J lost 1 base, and 22 bases lay in between.

The chain links TRBV18 to TRBJ2-7; D remains unclear. Between the trimmed V and J ends, which lost 8 bases and 2 bases, there was a span of 13 bases. The CDR3 totals 13 residues. Looked up from germline, CDR1 is KGHSH and CDR2 is LQKENI. The CDR3: CASGVGPTYEQYF. CDR3 in DNA: TGTGCCAGCGGGGTGGGTCCCACCTACGAGCAGTACTTC.

As concerns this clone: This sample also contains other DNA sequences that code for the same CDR3. The gene calls are TRBV18 and TRBJ2-5, with D unresolved. V gave up 3 bases and J gave up 2 bases, with 4 bases separating them. This CDR3 is 12 amino acids long. CDR1 and CDR2 from the germline V gene are KGHSH and LQKENI. The CDR3 reads CASSPGQETQYF. CDR3 coding DNA: TGTGCCAGCTCACCGGGTCAAGAGACCCAGTACTTC.

Here the CDR3 DNA reads TGTGCCAGCAGCCCCTGGGGGGGGGCAAGAGGCTACACCTTC. Translation gives CASSPWGGARGYTF. This chain links TRBV5-4 with TRBJ1-2, with TRBD1 as a possible D gene (6 bases). The CDR3 is 14 residues long. The germline CDR1 and CDR2 sequences are SGHNT and YYREEE (reference sequence). Deletions cut 4 bases from V and 8 bases from J, with 18 bases between.

The rearrangement uses TRBV5-1 and TRBJ1-2, with TRBD1 identical over 8 bases. Germline values: CDR1 SGHRS, CDR2 YFSETQ. The CDR3 loop spans 16 amino acids. V lost 0 bases, J lost 5 bases, and 9 bases stayed unmatched. The CDR3 nucleotides are TGCGCCAGCAGCTTGGATTCAGGGGGCTCCCCGTATGGCTACACCTTC. Its protein is CASSLDSGGSPYGYTF.

The rearrangement links TRBV6-1 to TRBJ2-2; 7 bases are shared with TRBD2. Germline V gene sequence: CDR1 MNHNS, CDR2 SASEGT. This CDR3 spans 14 amino acids. After removal of 4 bases from V and 3 bases from J, the junction contained 2 bases not matched to a gene. This chain's CDR3 is CASSGLAHTGELFF. CDR3 nucleotides: TGTGCCAGCAGTGGACTAGCTCACACCGGGGAGCTGTTTTTT.

V gene TRBV4-3 combines with J gene TRBJ2-7; TRBD1 or TRBD2 may be the D gene (5 bases each). The CDR3 sequence is 14 residues long. The V end was cut by 1 base, the J end by 1 base, with 8 bases between. CDR1 and CDR2 from the germline V gene are LGHNA and YSLEER. In DNA, the CDR3 is TGCGCCAGCAGCCAAGGGGGGTCTTCCTACGAGCAGTACTTC. Its translation: CASSQGGSSYEQYF.

The J gene is TRBJ1-1, the V gene TRBV29-1; no clear D. Germline V gene lookup returns CDR1 SQVTM and CDR2 ANQGSEA. This CDR3 contains 13 residues. The V end lost 6 bases, the J end lost 10 bases, and 21 bases lay between the germline ends. The CDR3 region is CSVARWANRGAFF. The CDR3 nucleotides read TGCAGCGTCGCCCGTTGGGCTAACCGCGGAGCTTTCTTT.

The V gene is TRBV6-5, the J gene TRBJ2-7; 12 positions match TRBD2. The V gene's germline CDR1 is MNHEY and CDR2 SVGAGI. CDR3 length: 16 residues. The ends lost 4 bases at V and 5 bases at J; junction bases unmatched: 9. CDR3 nucleotides: TGTGCCAGCAGTTCCGCACGACTAGCGGGAGATCACGAGCAGTACTTC. This gives the protein CASSSARLAGDHEQYF.

This clone was observed once. V gene TRBV27 combines with J gene TRBJ2-5; D may be TRBD1 (7 bases). There are 14 residues in the CDR3. V was pared by 1 base and J by 5 bases, with 11 bases between. The V gene's germline CDR1 is MNHEY and CDR2 SMNVEV (reference sequence). CDR3 protein: CASSLYSGGETQYF. The CDR3 DNA reads as TGTGCCAGCAGTTTATATTCAGGGGGGGAGACCCAGTACTTC.

As concerns this clone: One end of the junction does not line up with germline, which may come from a read error. The J gene is TRBJ1-2, the V gene TRBV6-5; the match to TRBD1 covers 9 bases. The CDR3 spans 12 residues. Per the germline V gene, CDR1 is MNHEY and CDR2 is SVGAGI. CDR3 in amino acids: CASTGGAYGYTF. The CDR3 DNA reads as TGTGCTAGCACAGGGGGCGCTTATGGCTACACCTTC.

A note on this clone: This sample includes further DNA sequences coding for the same CDR3. The chain uses TRBV2 and TRBJ2-2, with TRBD1 identical over 7 bases. V trimming: 6 bases; J trimming: 2 bases; junction bases outside the gene matches: 3. Germline V lookup: CDR1 SNHLY, CDR2 FYNNEI. The CDR3 contains 14 residues. The CDR3 DNA is TGTGCCAGCAGAGACAGGGTAAACACCGGGGAGCTGTTTTTT. Encoded protein: CASRDRVNTGELFF.

This clone was seen only a few times. The chain recombines TRBV27 with TRBJ1-1; 8 nucleotides line up with TRBD1. Looked up from germline, CDR1 is MNHEY and CDR2 is SMNVEV (reference sequence). The CDR3 spans 15 residues. Trimming took 4 bases from V and 5 from J; bases not matched to a gene: 9. CDR3 bases: TGTGCCAGCAGTTCCCAGACAGGGGCGAGGACTGAAGCTTTCTTT. It specifies CASSSQTGARTEAFF.

The chain uses TRBV6-1 and TRBJ1-5, with TRBD1 matching 7 bases. Germline assignment: CDR1 MNHNS and CDR2 SASEGT. This CDR3 is built from 15 residues. Trimming removed 6 bases from V and 0 bases from J; junction bases left unmatched: 5. DNA for the CDR3: TGTGCCAGCAGCCCGGGACAGTATAGCAATCAGCCCCAGCATTTT. It yields the protein CASSPGQYSNQPQHF.